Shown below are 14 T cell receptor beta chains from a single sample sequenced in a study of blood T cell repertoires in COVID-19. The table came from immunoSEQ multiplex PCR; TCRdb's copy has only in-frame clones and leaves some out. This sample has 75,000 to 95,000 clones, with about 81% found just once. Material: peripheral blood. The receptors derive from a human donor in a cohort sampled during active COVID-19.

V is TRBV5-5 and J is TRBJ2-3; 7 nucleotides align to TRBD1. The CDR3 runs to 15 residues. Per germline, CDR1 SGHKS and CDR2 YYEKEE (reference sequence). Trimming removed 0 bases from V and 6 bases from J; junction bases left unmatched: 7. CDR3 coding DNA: TGTGCCAGCAGCTTGGGAGAGGGGGCGCTTGATACGCAGTATTTT. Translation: CASSLGEGALDTQYF.

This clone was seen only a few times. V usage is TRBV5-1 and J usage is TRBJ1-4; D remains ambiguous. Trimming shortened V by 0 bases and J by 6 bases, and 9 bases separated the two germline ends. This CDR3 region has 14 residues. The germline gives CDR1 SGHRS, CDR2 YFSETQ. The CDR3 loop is CASSLVVGDEKLFF. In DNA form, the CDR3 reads TGCGCCAGCAGCTTGGTAGTCGGTGATGAAAAACTGTTTTTT.

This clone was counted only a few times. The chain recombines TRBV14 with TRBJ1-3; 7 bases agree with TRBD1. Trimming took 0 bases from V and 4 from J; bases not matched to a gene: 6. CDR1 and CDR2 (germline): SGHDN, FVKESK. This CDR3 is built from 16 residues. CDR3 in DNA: TGTGCCAGCAGCCAAGACTTGCCGGGACAGGGAAACACCATATATTTT. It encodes CASSQDLPGQGNTIYF.

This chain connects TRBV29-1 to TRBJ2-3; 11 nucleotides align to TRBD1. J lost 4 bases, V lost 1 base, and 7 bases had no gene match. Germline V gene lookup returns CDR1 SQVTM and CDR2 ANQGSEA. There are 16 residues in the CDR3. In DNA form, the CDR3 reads TGCAGCGTTGAAGGTTCTAAGGGACAGGGGGCAGATACGCAGTATTTT. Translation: CSVEGSKGQGADTQYF.

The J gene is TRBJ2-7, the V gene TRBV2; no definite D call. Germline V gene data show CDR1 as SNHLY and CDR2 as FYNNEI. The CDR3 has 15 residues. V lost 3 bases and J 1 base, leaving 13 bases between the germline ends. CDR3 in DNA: TGTGCCAGCAGTGACTTGAGATTGCGGTCCTACGAGCAGTACTTC. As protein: CASSDLRLRSYEQYF.

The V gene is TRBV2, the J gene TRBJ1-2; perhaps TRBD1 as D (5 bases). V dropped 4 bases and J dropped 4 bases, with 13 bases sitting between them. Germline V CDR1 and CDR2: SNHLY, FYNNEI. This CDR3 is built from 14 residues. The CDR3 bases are TGTGCCAGCAGTGTTTCGCAGGGCGGCTATGGCTACACCTTC. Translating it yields CASSVSQGGYGYTF.

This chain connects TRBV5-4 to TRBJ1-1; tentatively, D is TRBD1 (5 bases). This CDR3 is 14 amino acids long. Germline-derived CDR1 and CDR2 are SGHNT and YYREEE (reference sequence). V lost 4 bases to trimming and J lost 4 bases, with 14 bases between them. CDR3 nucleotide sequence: TGTGCCAGCAGCATCCCCGGGGGGGTCACTGAAGCTTTCTTT. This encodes CASSIPGGVTEAFF. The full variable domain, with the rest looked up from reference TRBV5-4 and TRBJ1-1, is ETGVTQSPTHLIKTRGQQVTLRCSSQSGHNTVSWYQQALGQGPQFIFQYYREEENGRGNFPPRFSGLQFPNYSSELNVNALELDDSALYLCASSIPGGVTEAFFGQGTRLTVV.

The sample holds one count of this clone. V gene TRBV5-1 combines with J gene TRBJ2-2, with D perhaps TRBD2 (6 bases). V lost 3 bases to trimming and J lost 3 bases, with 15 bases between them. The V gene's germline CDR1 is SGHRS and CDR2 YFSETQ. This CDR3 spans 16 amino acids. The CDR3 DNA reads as TGCGCCAGCAGCTCACCCCTGGAGGGCTACACCGGGGAGCTGTTTTTT. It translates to CASSSPLEGYTGELFF. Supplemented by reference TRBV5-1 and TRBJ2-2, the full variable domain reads KAGVTQTPRYLIKTRGQQVTLSCSPISGHRSVSWYQQTPGQGLQFLFEYFSETQRNKGNFPGRFSGRQFSNSRSEMNVSTLELGDSALYLCASSSPLEGYTGELFFGEGSRLTVL.

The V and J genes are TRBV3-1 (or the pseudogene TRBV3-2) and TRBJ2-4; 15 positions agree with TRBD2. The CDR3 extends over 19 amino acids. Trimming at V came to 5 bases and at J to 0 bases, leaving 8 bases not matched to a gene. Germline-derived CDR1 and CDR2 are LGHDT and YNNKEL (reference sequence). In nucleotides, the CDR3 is TGTGCCAGCAGCTCGGGACTAGCGGGGGGACCTCTAGCCAAAAACATTCAGTACTTC. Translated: CASSSGLAGGPLAKNIQYF.

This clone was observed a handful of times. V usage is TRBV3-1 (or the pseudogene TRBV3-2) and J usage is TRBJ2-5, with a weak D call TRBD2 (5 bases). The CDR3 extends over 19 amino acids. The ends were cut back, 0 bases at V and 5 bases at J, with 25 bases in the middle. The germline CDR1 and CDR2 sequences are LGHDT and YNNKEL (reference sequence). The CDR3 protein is CASSQDSPGRSGGDETQYF. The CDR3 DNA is TGTGCCAGCAGCCAAGACTCACCCGGTCGGAGCGGAGGAGATGAGACCCAGTACTTC.

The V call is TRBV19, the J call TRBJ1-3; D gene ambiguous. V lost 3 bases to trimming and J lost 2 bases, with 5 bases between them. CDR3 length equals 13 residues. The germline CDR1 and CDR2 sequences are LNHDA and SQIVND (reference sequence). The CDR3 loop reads CASSIQAGNTIYF. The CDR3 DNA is TGTGCCAGTAGTATCCAGGCTGGAAACACCATATATTTT.

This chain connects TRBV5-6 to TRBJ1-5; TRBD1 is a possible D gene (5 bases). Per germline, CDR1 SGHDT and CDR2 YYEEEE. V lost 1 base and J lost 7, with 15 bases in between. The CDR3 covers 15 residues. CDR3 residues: CASSLYVGEGQPQHF. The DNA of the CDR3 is TGTGCCAGCAGCTTGTACGTAGGGGAGGGCCAGCCCCAGCATTTT.

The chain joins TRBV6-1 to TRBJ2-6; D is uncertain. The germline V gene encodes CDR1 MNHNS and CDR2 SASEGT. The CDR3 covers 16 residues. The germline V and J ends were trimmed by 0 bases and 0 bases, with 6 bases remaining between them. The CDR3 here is CASSEAASSGANVLTF. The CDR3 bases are TGTGCCAGCAGTGAAGCGGCCAGCTCTGGGGCCAACGTCCTGACTTTC.

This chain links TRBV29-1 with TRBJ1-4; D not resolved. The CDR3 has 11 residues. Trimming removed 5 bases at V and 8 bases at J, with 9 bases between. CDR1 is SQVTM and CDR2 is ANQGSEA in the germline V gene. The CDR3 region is CSVTTAEKLFF. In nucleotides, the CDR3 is TGCAGCGTTACGACTGCAGAAAAACTGTTTTTT.